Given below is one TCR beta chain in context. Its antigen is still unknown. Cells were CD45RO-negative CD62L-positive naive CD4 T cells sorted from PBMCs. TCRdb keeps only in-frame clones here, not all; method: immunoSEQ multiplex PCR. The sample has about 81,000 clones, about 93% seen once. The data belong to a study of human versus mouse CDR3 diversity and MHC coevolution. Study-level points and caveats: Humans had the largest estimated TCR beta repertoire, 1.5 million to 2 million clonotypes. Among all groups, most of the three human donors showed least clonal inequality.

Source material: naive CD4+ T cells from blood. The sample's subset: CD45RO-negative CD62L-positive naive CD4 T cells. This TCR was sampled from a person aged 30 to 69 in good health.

CDR3 region: CASSMNGQDGRETQYF. In nucleotides, the CDR3 is TGTGCCAGCAGCATGAACGGACAGGACGGGCGAGAGACCCAGTACTTC. V and J are TRBV5-5 and TRBJ2-5; TRBD1 aligns across 7 bases. This CDR3 is built from 16 residues. The germline gives CDR1 SGHKS, CDR2 YYEKEE (reference sequence). With 4 bases clipped from V and 4 bases from J, the junction kept 13 bases outside the gene matches. Supplemented by reference TRBV5-5 and TRBJ2-5, the full variable domain reads DAGVTQSPTHLIKTRGQQVTLRCSPISGHKSVSWYQQVLGQGPQFIFQYYEKEERGRGNFPDRFSARQFPNYSSELNVNALLLGDSALYLCASSMNGQDGRETQYFGPGTRLLVL.